The T cell receptor beta chain under discussion was sequenced for a study of blood T cell repertoires in COVID-19. CDR1 SEHNR and CDR2 FQNEAQ come from the germline V gene (reference sequence). Trimming pared 3 bases from V and 4 bases from J, leaving 9 bases between. CDR3 length: 14 residues. In the authors' methods: From reference gene primer amplification, estimates of nucleated cell counts were derived. Sequencing used immunoSEQ multiplex PCR; TCRdb keeps in-frame clones, though not all of them. V, J and clone size reflect that table, while D and trimming were determined from the DNA. The table lists 350,000 or so clones, roughly 84% of them singletons, with more than 1% in the top ten. Participants spanned ages roughly 18 to 95 years and resided in over 20 US areas. Cohort allocation depended upon clinical history that participants reported. Recovery among Cohort 3 donors was established by two negative PCRs, clearance, or symptom resolution.

This sequence joins TRBV7-9 and TRBJ1-4; D remains unclear. The specimen was PBMCs or T cells enriched from blood (not recorded which). The TCR sequence derives from a woman aged 25 to 45 who had recovered from COVID-19. CDR3 loop: CASSFGRDNEKLFF. The DNA for the CDR3 is TGTGCCAGCAGCTTCGGGCGGGATAATGAAAAACTGTTTTTT.